This is a list of T cell receptor beta chains from one sample in a study of blood T cell repertoires in COVID-19. Here immunoSEQ multiplex PCR was the method, and the copy in TCRdb shows in-frame clones only, minus some. The table records more than 200,000 clones, 70% to 90% of them present only once. The sequencing sample was made of peripheral blood. The source is a man aged 35-49 years with acute or convalescent COVID-19. Each CDR3 is given with its conserved first and last residue. D genes are given only for firm matches. Clone size is not always given. Where it is, it says once, few, many or a class for expanded clones.

cdr3_nt,cdr3_aa,clone_size,v_call,d_call,j_call
TGCAGCGGAAGAGCGGGGGGGCTCCAAGAGACCCAGTACTTC,CSGRAGGLQETQYF,.,TRBV29-1,TRBD2,TRBJ2-5
TGTGCCAGCAGCCCCGGACAGGGAAGGAGCAATCAGCCCCAGCATTTT,CASSPGQGRSNQPQHF,.,TRBV3-1/TRBV3-2,TRBD1,TRBJ1-5
TGTGCCAGCAGCCTGAGGTTGAGGGACATCACACACTACGAGCAGTACTTC,CASSLRLRDITHYEQYF,.,TRBV4-2,.,TRBJ2-7
TGTGCCAGTAGTATAGTAGGACTAGCGGCCGCTAGCACAGATACGCAGTATTTT,CASSIVGLAAASTDTQYF,.,TRBV19,TRBD2,TRBJ2-3
TGTGCCATCAGTGACGTCCGGGGAACTGAAGCTTTCTTT,CAISDVRGTEAFF,.,TRBV10-3,.,TRBJ1-1
TGTGCCAGCAGCCCTGGACAGGGGAATTGGAACATTCAGTACTTC,CASSPGQGNWNIQYF,.,TRBV11-3,TRBD1,TRBJ2-4
TGTGCCAGCTCACCCGGGACAGTGGCATATGGCTACACCTTC,CASSPGTVAYGYTF,.,TRBV18,TRBD1,TRBJ1-2
TGTGCCAGCAGCCTTCAAACAGGAGACAATGAGCAGTTCTTC,CASSLQTGDNEQFF,.,TRBV7-2,.,TRBJ2-1
TGTGCCAGCTCCCCTCAGGGACAGGGGGCGTCAGGCTATGGCTACACCTTC,CASSPQGQGASGYGYTF,.,TRBV18,TRBD1,TRBJ1-2
TGTGCCAGCAGTTCTAGACAGGGGGGCATTAACTATGGCTACACCTTC,CASSSRQGGINYGYTF,.,TRBV6-5,TRBD1,TRBJ1-2
TGTGCCAGCAGCCTAGGGAGAGGACAGGGGATGGATGAGCAGTTCTTC,CASSLGRGQGMDEQFF,.,TRBV13,TRBD1,TRBJ2-1
TGTGCCACAGGGACGGGAGATAGGGCCAACGTCCTGACTTTC,CATGTGDRANVLTF,.,TRBV15,.,TRBJ2-6
TGTGCCAGCAGCTTAGCGGGGCCTTATGGCTACACCTTC,CASSLAGPYGYTF,.,TRBV7-9,.,TRBJ1-2
TGTGCCAGCAGCTTAATGGGAGGGTCGGACGAGCAGTACTTC,CASSLMGGSDEQYF,.,TRBV7-3,TRBD2,TRBJ2-7
TGCGCCAGCAGTGAAGGGGGATTGGGCACTGAAGCTTTCTTT,CASSEGGLGTEAFF,.,TRBV10-1,.,TRBJ1-1
TGTGCCAGCAGCCGCAATCCCGACTCAAAAGAGACCCAGTACTTC,CASSRNPDSKETQYF,.,TRBV3-1/TRBV3-2,.,TRBJ2-5
TGTGCCAGCAGCGACCCGGGACAGTCCTACGAGCAGTACTTC,CASSDPGQSYEQYF,few,TRBV5-5,TRBD1,TRBJ2-7
TGTGCCAGCAAGGATGACAGCTATGGCTACACCTTC,CASKDDSYGYTF,few,TRBV2,.,TRBJ1-2
TGTGCCACCAGTGAGTCGACTCTTAGCGGATTTGTCGGGGAGCTGTTTTTT,CATSESTLSGFVGELFF,.,TRBV24-1,.,TRBJ2-2
TGTGCCATCAGTGACAGGGTGGGAGGCTACACCTTC,CAISDRVGGYTF,.,TRBV10-3,.,TRBJ1-2
TGTGCCTCCCAGAAGATAACAGGGATGAGCAATCAGCCCCAGCATTTT,CASQKITGMSNQPQHF,.,TRBV28,.,TRBJ1-5
TGTGCCAGCAGCCCTCCGGGTGTTGAAAAACTGTTTTTT,CASSPPGVEKLFF,.,TRBV9,.,TRBJ1-4
TGTGCCAGCAGCTTGGCTGGAGGGAGCGGGAGAGGAAATGAGCAGTTCTTC,CASSLAGGSGRGNEQFF,.,TRBV7-2,TRBD2,TRBJ2-1
TGTGCCAGCAGCTTAGGGACAGGCCCCCAAGAGACCCAGTACTTC,CASSLGTGPQETQYF,.,TRBV7-9,TRBD1,TRBJ2-5
TGTGCCAGCAGTCTTCAGGGGTGGAACACTGAAGCTTTCTTT,CASSLQGWNTEAFF,.,TRBV6-5,.,TRBJ1-1
TGTGCCTGGAGTGTACCGTTGGGAGGAAGGAACACTGAAGCTTTCTTT,CAWSVPLGGRNTEAFF,.,TRBV30,.,TRBJ1-1
TGTGCCAGCAGCTTAGCGCTGAGCGCCCCTAGCACAGATACGCAGTATTTT,CASSLALSAPSTDTQYF,.,TRBV7-8,.,TRBJ2-3
TGCGCCAGCAGCCCACAGGACCTGAGCTCTGGAAACACCATATATTTT,CASSPQDLSSGNTIYF,.,TRBV5-1,.,TRBJ1-3
TGTGCCAGCTCACCTCCGGGACAGGAGGGCGAGACCCAGTACTTC,CASSPPGQEGETQYF,.,TRBV18,TRBD1,TRBJ2-5
TGTGCCAGCAGCTTAAGGCTAGCGGGAGGTCCCACAGATACGCAGTATTTT,CASSLRLAGGPTDTQYF,many,TRBV7-3,TRBD2,TRBJ2-3
TGTGCCAGCAGTTACGGACAGGCGACTGAAGCTTTCTTT,CASSYGQATEAFF,once,TRBV6-5,TRBD1,TRBJ1-1
TGTGCCAGCAGCTTGACTAGCGGATACAATGAGCAGTTCTTC,CASSLTSGYNEQFF,.,TRBV7-3,TRBD2,TRBJ2-1
TGTGCCAGCAGCTTGACCGCAGGGGTGGCTGAAGCTTTCTTT,CASSLTAGVAEAFF,.,TRBV13,.,TRBJ1-1
TGTGCCAGCAGGCCACCCATCCAGGGCGCCGGGGAGCTGTTTTTT,CASRPPIQGAGELFF,.,TRBV2,.,TRBJ2-2
TGTGCCCGGATGACAGGACTCAACACAGATACGCAGTATTTT,CARMTGLNTDTQYF,.,TRBV21-1,.,TRBJ2-3
TGTGCCAGCAGGGGGGGGAACTCCTATAATTCACCCCTCCACTTT,CASRGGNSYNSPLHF,.,TRBV27,.,TRBJ1-6
TGTGCCAGCAGCTCCGCCGGGACTAGCGGGGTGGCAGATACGCAGTATTTT,CASSSAGTSGVADTQYF,.,TRBV11-3,TRBD2,TRBJ2-3
TGTGCCAGTAGTGACTCCAGGGGTTGGCATTCACCCCTCCACTTT,CASSDSRGWHSPLHF,.,TRBV19,.,TRBJ1-6
.,CASSWGQGNLGWYF,.,TRBV5-1,.,TRBJ2-7
TGTGCCACCAGCAGAGATTCCGCGGGACCATGGGATGAAAAACTGTTTTTT,CATSRDSAGPWDEKLFF,.,TRBV15,.,TRBJ1-4
TGTGCCACCAGCAGTACTAGCGGGAGGCGAGGGTCCTACAATGAGCAGTTCTTC,CATSSTSGRRGSYNEQFF,.,TRBV15,TRBD2,TRBJ2-1
TGTGCCAGTAGTACAGGCGTCACTTTCACTGAAGCTTTCTTT,CASSTGVTFTEAFF,.,TRBV19,.,TRBJ1-1
TGTGCCACCAGCAGAGAGGGACGGGGACTAGGCTACACCTTC,CATSREGRGLGYTF,.,TRBV15,.,TRBJ1-2
TGTGCCAGCAGTTCCCTCGTAGAGCAGTTCTTC,CASSSLVEQFF,.,TRBV28,.,TRBJ2-1
TGTGCCAGCAGGCAACAGGGCTCCTACAATGAGCAGTTCTTC,CASRQQGSYNEQFF,.,TRBV27,.,TRBJ2-1
TGCAGCGTTGAGACAGGGAAATACTATGGCTACACCTTC,CSVETGKYYGYTF,.,TRBV29-1,TRBD1,TRBJ1-2
TGTGCCAGCAGCCAACGGGGGAGGAACCCTAATGAAAAACTGTTTTTT,CASSQRGRNPNEKLFF,.,TRBV3-1/TRBV3-2,.,TRBJ1-4
TGTGCCAGCAGCACGGACAGGAGCTCCTACGAGCAGTACTTC,CASSTDRSSYEQYF,.,TRBV6-5,TRBD1,TRBJ2-7
TGCGCCAGCAGCCTATTGGGCGGGGGCAATGAGCAGTTCTTC,CASSLLGGGNEQFF,.,TRBV4-1,TRBD2,TRBJ2-1
TGTGCCAGCAGCTTACCGCCCCAGGGGGCCCTCTCCTACGAGCAGTACTTC,CASSLPPQGALSYEQYF,.,TRBV7-9,TRBD1,TRBJ2-7